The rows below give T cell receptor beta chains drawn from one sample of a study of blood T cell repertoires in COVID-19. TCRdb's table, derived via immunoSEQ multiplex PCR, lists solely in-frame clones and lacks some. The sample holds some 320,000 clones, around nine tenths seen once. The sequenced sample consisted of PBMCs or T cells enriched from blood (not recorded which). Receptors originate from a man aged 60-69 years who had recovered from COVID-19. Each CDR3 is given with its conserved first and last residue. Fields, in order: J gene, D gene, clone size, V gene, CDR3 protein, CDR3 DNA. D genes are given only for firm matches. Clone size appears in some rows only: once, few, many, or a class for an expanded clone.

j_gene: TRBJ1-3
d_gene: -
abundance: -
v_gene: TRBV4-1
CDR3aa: CASSQPGQRNTIYF
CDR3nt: TGCGCCAGCAGCCAACCGGGACAACGAAACACCATATATTTT

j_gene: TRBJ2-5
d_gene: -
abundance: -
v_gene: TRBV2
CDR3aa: CASTSLEQETQYF
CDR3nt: TGTGCCAGCACCTCACTAGAACAAGAGACCCAGTACTTC

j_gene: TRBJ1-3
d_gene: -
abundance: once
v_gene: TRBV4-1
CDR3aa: CASSQREDSFSGNTIYF
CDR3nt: TGCGCCAGCAGCCAGCGCGAGGACAGTTTCTCTGGAAACACCATATATTTT

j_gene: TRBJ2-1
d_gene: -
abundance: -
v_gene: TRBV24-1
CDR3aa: CATSDLRGGDYNEQFF
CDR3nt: TGTGCCACCAGTGATTTAAGGGGGGGGGACTACAATGAGCAGTTCTTC

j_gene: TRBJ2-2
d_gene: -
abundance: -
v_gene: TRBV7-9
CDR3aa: CASSFGGANTGELFF
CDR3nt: TGTGCCAGCAGCTTTGGAGGGGCGAACACCGGGGAGCTGTTTTTT

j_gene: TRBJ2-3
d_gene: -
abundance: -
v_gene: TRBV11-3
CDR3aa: CASSLQGDTQYF
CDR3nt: TGTGCCAGCAGCTTACAGGGGGATACGCAGTATTTT

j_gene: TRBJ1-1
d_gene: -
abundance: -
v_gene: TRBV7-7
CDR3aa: CASSSTENTEAFF
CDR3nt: TGTGCTAGCAGCTCGACAGAGAACACTGAAGCTTTCTTT

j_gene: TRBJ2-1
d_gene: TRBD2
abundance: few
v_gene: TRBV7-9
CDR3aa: CASSFLTGGAGSLVFF
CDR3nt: TGTGCCAGCAGCTTCCTGACCGGGGGGGCAGGGTCATTGGTGTTCTTC

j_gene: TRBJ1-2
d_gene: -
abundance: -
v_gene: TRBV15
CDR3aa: CATSRDSSPLVAYGYTF
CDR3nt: TGTGCCACCAGCAGAGATTCGTCCCCCTTAGTCGCCTATGGCTACACCTTC

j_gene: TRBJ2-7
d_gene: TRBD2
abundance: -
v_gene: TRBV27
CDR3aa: CASSLDRLAGNEQYF
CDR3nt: TGTGCCAGCAGTTTGGATCGGCTAGCGGGAAACGAGCAGTACTTC

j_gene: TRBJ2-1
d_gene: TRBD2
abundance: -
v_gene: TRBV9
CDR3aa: CASSVEGLAAFSYNEQFF
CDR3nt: TGTGCCAGCAGCGTAGAAGGACTAGCGGCATTCTCCTACAATGAGCAGTTCTTC

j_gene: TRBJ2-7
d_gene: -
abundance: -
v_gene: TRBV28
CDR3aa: CASSLRVGSYEQYF
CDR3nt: TGTGCCAGCAGTTTGAGGGTAGGCTCCTACGAGCAGTACTTC

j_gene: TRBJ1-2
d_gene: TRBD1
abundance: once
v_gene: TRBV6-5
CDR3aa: CASSYQDRDYYGYTF
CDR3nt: TGTGCCAGCAGTTACCAAGACAGGGACTACTATGGCTACACCTTC

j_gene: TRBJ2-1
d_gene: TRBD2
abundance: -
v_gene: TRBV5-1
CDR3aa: CASSIGAGGYNEQFF
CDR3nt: TGCGCCAGCAGTATAGGAGCGGGAGGGTACAATGAGCAGTTCTTC

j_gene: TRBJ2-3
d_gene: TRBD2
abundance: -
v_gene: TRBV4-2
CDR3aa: CASSQGFSASGYTDTQYF
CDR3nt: TGTGCCAGCAGCCAAGGATTTTCGGCTAGCGGCTACACAGATACGCAGTATTTT

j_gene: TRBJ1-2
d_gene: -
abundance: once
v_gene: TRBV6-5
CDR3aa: CASSYSRGAKAGYTF
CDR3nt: TGTGCCAGCAGTTACTCCCGGGGGGCCAAGGCTGGCTACACCTTC

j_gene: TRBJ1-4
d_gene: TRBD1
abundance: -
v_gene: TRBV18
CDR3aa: CASSQGALTNEKLFF
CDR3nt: TGTGCCAGCTCACAGGGGGCCTTAACTAATGAAAAACTGTTTTTT

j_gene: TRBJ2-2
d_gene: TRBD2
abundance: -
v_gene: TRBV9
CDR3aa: CASSGGLAGYTGELFF
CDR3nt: TGTGCCAGCAGCGGAGGACTAGCGGGATACACCGGGGAGCTGTTTTTT

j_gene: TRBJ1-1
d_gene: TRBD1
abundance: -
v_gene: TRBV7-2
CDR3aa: CASSRDRGRAFF
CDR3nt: TGTGCCAGCAGCCGGGACAGGGGAAGGGCTTTCTTT

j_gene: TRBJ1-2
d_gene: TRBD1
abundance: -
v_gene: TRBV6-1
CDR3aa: CASSVQGLYGYTF
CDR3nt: TGTGCCAGCAGTGTACAGGGGCTCTATGGCTACACCTTC